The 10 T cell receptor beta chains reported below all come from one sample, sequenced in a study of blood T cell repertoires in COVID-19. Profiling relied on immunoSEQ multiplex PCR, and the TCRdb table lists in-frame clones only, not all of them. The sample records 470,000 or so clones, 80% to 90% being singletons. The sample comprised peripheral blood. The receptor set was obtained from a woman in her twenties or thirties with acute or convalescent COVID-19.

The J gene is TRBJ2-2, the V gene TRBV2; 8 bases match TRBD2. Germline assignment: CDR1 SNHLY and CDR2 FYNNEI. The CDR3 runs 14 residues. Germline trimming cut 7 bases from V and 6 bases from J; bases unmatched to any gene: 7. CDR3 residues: CASTWDGGAGELFF. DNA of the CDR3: TGTGCCAGCACCTGGGACGGGGGGGCCGGGGAGCTGTTTTTT. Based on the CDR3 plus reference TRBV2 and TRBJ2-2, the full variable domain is EPEVTQTPSHQVTQMGQEVILRCVPISNHLYFYWYRQILGQKVEFLVSFYNNEISEKSEIFDDQFSVERPDGSNFTLKIRSTKLEDSAMYFCASTWDGGAGELFFGEGSRLTVL.

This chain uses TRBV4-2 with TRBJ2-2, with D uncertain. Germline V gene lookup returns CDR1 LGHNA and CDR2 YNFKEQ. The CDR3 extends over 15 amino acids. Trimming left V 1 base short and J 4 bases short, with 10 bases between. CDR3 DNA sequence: TGTGCCAGCAGCCAAGTAGAAAGGAGCACCGGGGAGCTGTTTTTT. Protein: CASSQVERSTGELFF.

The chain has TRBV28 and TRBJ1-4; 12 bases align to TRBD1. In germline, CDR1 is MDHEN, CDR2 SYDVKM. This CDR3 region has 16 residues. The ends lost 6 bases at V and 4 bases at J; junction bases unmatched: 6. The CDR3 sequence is CASSMGTGGLNEKLFF. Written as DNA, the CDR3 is TGTGCCAGCAGCATGGGGACAGGGGGCCTTAATGAAAAACTGTTTTTT. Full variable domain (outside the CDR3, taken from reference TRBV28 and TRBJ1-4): DVKVTQSSRYLVKRTGEKVFLECVQDMDHENMFWYRQDPGLGLRLIYFSYDVKMKEKGDIPEGYSVSREKKERFSLILESASTNQTSMYLCASSMGTGGLNEKLFFGSGTQLSVL.

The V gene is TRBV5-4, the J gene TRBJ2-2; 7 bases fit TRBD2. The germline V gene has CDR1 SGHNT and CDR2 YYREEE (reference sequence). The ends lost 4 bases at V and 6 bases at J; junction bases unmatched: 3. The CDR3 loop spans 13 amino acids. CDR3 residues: CASSLTSAGELFF. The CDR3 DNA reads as TGTGCCAGCAGCCTTACTAGCGCCGGGGAGCTGTTTTTT.

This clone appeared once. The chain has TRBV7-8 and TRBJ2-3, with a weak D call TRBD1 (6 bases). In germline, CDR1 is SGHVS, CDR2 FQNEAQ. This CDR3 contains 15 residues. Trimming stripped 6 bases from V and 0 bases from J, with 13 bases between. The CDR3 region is CASRGGGVSTDTQYF. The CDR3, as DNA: TGTGCCAGCAGAGGGGGTGGGGTTAGCACAGATACGCAGTATTTT. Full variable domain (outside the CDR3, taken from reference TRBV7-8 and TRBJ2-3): GAGVSQSPRYKVAKRGQDVALRCDPISGHVSLFWYQQALGQGPEFLTYFQNEAQLDKSGLPSDRFFAERPEGSVSTLKIQRTQQEDSAVYLCASRGGGVSTDTQYFGPGTRLTVL.

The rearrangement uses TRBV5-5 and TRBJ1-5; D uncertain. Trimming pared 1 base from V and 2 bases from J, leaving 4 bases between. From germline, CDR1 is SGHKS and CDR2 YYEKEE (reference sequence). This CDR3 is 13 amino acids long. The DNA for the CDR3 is TGTGCCAGCAGCTTGTCTGGCAATCAGCCCCAGCATTTT. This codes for CASSLSGNQPQHF.

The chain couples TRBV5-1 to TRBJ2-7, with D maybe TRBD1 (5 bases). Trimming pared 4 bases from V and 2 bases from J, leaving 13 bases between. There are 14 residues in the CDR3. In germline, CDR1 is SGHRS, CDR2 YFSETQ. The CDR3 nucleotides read TGCGCCAGCAGCGCCGACAGATACCCCTACGAGCAGTACTTC. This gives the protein CASSADRYPYEQYF.

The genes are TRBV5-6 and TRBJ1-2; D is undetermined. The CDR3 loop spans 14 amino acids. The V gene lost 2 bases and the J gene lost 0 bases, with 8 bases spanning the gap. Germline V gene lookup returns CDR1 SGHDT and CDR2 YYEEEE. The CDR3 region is CASSLILTNYGYTF. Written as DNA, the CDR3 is TGTGCCAGCAGCTTAATACTTACTAACTATGGCTACACCTTC. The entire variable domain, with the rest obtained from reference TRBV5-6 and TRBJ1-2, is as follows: DAGVTQSPTHLIKTRGQQVTLRCSPKSGHDTVSWYQQALGQGPQFIFQYYEEEERQRGNFPDRFSGHQFPNYSSELNVNALLLGDSALYLCASSLILTNYGYTFGSGTRLTVV.

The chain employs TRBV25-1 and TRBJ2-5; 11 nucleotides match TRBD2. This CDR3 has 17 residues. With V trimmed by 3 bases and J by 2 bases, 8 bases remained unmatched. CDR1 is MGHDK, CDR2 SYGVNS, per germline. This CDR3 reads CASSEVAGGRRQETQYF. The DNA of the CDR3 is TGTGCCAGCAGTGAGGTAGCGGGGGGGCGCCGGCAAGAGACCCAGTACTTC.

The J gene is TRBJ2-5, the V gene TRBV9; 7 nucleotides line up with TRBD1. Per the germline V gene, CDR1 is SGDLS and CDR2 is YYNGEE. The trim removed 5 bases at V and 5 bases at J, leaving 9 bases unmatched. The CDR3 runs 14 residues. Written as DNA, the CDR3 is TGTGCCAGCAGTATGACAGGGACGAGTGAGACCCAGTACTTC. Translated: CASSMTGTSETQYF. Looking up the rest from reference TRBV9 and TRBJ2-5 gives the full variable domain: DSGVTQTPKHLITATGQRVTLRCSPRSGDLSVYWYQQSLDQGLQFLIQYYNGEERAKGNILERFSAQQFPDLHSELNLSSLELGDSALYFCASSMTGTSETQYFGPGTRLLVL.